This TCR beta chain emerged from a study of blood T cells in healthy people across ages. Study in general: About one barcoded beta molecule per two T cells came from capture by template switching.

A second about 7 to 11 cycle PCR used barcoded and J-beta primers. MiXCR, applied by TCRdb to the 5' RACE reads, yields one record per CDR3 protein. The sample has around 1,000,000 distinct CDR3 sequences; around 25% are singletons. In the case of this clonotype: Antigen unknown.

Study-level findings and limits: TCR beta diversity, measured per million T cells, fell in a roughly linear way with age.

The CDR3 is made up of 14 amino acids. Germline loops: CDR1 SGHNT, CDR2 YYREEE (reference sequence). Trimming cost V 0 bases and J 5 bases, with 10 bases left between them. Healthy Caucasian individuals from Russia aged about 6 to 100 served as donors. This same sample was also taken into another study, of T cells of mothers and their children.

This TCR came from a girl aged 2 to 9 in good health. The specimen sequenced was blood. The rearrangement joins TRBV5-4 to TRBJ2-3, with no clear D. The CDR3 is CASSLEGYKDTQYF. The CDR3 bases are TGTGCCAGCAGCTTGGAAGGGTACAAAGATACGCAGTATTTT.